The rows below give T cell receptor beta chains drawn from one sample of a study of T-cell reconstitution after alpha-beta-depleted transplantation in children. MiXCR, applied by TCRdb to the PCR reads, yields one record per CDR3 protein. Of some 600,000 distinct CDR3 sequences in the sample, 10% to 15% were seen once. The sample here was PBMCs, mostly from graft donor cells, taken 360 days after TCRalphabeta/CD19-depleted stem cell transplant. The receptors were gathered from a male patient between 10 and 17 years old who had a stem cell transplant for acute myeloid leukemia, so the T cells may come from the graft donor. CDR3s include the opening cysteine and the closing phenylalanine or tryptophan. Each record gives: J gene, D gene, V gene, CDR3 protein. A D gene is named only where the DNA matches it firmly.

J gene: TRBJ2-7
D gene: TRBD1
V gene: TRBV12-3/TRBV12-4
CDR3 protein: CASRTGWTSSYEQYF

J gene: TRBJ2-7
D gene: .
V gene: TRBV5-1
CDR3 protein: CASSSGQLSYEQYF

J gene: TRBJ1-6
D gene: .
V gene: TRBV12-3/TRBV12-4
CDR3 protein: CASSSLGPSDSPLHF

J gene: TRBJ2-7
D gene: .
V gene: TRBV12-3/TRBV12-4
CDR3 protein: CASSLAPTGFGYEQYF

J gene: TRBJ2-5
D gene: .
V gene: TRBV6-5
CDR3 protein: CASSYSLTESETQYF

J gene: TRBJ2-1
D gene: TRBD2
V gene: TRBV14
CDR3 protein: CASSQYLAGSYNEQFF

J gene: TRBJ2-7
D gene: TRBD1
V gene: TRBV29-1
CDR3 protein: CSVEVDRGSEQCF

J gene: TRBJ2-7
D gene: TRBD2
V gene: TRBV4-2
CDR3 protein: CASGEGAGGTYEQYF

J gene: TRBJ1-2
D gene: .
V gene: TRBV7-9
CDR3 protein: CASSLTGRDGYGYTF

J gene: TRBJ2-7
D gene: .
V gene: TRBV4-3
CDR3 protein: CASSQDQTYEQYF

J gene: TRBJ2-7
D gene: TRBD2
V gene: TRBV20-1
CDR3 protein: CSAGTSGSFITYEQYF

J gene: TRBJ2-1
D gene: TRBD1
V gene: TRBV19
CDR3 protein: CASRRTGGGHNEQFF

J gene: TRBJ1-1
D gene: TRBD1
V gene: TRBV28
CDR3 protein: CASNTGVFTEAFF

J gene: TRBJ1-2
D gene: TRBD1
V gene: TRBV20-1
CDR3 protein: CSAIPGQVYGYTF

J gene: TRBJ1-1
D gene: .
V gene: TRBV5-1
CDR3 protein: CASSPNVNTEAFF

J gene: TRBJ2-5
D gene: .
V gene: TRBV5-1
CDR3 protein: CASSFGLIQETQYF

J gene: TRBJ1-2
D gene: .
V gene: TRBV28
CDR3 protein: CASSLPANYGYTF

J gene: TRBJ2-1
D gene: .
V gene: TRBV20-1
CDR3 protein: CSALRLVGTHRIIF

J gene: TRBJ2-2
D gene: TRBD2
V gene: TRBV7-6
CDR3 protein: CASSLVGLTWNTGELFF

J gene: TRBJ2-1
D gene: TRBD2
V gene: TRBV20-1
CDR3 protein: CSAPTSGIGLDYNEQFF

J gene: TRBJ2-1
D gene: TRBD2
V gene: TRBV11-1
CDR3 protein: CASSFRLAGVEGSYNEQFF

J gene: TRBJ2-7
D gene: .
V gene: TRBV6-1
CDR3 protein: CASRDTRRSSYEQYF

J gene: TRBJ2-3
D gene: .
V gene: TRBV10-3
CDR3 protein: CAIGPPGTDTQYF

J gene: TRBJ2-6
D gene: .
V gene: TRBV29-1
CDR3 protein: CSVDGESGANVLTF

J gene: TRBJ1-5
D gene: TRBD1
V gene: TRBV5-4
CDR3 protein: CAIGLGGQGLNQPQHF

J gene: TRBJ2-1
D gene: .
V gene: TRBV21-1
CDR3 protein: CARRGYNEQFF

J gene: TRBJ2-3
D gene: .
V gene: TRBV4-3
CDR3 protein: CASSQEQGPTDTQYF

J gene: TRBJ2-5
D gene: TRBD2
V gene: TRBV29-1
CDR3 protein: CSVIAGVETQYF

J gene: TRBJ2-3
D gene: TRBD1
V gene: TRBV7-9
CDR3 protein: CASRKDRLSTDTQYF

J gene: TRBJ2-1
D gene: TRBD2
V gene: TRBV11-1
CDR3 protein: CASGSPSGRGGLGLNEQFF

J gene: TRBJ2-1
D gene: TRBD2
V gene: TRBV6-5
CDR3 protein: CASSYSAGLGTDNEQFF

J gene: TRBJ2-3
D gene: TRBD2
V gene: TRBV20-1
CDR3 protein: CSARDPRTSGTQYF

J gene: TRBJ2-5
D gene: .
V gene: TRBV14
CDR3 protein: CASSQDRGWDETQYF

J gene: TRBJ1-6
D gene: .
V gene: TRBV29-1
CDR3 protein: CSVWGGDVNSPLHF

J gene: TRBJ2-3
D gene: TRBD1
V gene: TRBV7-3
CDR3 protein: CASSFYRGISTDTQYF

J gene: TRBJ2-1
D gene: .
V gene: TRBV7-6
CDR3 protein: CASSLALHNEQFF

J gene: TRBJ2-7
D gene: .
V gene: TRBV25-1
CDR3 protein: CASTRGAASYEQYF

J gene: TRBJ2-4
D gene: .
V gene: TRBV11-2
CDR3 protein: CASSLSKNIQYF

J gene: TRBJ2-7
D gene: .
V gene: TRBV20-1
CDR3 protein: CSARGEGPYEQYF

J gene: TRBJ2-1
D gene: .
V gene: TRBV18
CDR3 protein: CASSPLDSSYNEQFF

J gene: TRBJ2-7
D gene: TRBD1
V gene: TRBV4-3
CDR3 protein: CASSRNRDSTYEQYF

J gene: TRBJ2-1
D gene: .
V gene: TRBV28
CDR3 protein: CASSLLTPRSGEQFF

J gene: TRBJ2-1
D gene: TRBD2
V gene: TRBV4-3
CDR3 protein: CASSQEGLATYNEQFF

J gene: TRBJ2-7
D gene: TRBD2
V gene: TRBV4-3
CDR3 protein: CASSQALAGGYEQYF

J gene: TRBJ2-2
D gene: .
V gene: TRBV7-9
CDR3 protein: CASSSPGRNTGELFF

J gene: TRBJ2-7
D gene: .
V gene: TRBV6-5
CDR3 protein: CASSWSQLGEQYF

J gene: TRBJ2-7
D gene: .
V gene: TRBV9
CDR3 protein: CASSVSATGHPYEQYF

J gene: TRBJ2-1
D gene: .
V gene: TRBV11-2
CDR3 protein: CASSLQLIGNEQFF

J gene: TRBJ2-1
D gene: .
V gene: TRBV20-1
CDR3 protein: CSARDFERTYNEQFF

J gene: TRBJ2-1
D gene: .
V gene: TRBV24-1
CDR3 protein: CATSDNRDPGREQFF

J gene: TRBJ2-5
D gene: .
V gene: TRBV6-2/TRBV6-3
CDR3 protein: CASSYNLRETQYF

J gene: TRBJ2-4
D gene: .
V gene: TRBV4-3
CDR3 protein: CASSQVWGLREQYF

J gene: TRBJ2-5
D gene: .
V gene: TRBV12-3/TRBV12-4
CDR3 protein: CASSLDGSSGPQTQYF

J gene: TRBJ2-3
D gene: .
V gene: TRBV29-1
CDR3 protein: CSALSGGTDTQYF

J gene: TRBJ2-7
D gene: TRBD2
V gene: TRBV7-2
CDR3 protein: CASSLPGLADFYEQYF

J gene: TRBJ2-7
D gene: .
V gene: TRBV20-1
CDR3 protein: CSATILGQAPYEQYF